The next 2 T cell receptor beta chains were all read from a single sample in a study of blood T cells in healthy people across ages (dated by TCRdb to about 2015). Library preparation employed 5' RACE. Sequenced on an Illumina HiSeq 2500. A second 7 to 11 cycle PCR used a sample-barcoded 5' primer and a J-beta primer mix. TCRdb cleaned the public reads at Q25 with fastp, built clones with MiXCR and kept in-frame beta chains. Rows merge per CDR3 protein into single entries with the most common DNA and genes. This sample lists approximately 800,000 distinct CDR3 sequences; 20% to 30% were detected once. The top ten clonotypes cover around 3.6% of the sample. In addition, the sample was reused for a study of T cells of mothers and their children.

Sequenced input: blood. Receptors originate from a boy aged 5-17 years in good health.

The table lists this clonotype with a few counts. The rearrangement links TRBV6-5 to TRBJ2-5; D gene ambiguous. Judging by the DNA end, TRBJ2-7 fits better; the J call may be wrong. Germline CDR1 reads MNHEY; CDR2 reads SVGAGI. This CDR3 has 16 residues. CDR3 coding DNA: TGTGCCAGCAGTTACTCGATGACCCTAGTCGGGTACGAGCAGTACTTC. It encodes CASSYSMTLVGYEQYF.

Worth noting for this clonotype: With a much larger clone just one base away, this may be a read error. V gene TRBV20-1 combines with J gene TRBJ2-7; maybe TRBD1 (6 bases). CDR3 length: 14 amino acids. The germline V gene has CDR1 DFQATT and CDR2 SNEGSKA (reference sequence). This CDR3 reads CRAPVPRGGYEQYF. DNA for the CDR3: TGCAGGGCTCCCGTACCCAGAGGGGGATACGAGCAGTACTTC.